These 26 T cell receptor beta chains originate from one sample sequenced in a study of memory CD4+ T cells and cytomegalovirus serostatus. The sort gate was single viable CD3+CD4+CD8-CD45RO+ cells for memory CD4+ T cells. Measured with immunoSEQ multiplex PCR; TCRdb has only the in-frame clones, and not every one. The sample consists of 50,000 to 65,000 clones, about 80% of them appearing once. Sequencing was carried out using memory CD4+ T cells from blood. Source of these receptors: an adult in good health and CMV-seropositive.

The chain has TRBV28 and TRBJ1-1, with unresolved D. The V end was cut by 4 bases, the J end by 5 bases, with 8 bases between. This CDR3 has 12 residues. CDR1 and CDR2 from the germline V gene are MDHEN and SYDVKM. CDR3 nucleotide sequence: TGTGCCAGCAGTTCTGGGTCTACTGAAGCTTTCTTT. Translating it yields CASSSGSTEAFF. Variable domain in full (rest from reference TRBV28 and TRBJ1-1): DVKVTQSSRYLVKRTGEKVFLECVQDMDHENMFWYRQDPGLGLRLIYFSYDVKMKEKGDIPEGYSVSREKKERFSLILESASTNQTSMYLCASSSGSTEAFFGQGTRLTVV.

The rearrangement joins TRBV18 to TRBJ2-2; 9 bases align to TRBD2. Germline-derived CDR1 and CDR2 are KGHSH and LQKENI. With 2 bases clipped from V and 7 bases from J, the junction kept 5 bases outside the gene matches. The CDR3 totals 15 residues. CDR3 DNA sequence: TGTGCCAGCTCACCAAAGTTAGCGGGAGACGGGGAGCTGTTTTTT. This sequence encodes CASSPKLAGDGELFF.

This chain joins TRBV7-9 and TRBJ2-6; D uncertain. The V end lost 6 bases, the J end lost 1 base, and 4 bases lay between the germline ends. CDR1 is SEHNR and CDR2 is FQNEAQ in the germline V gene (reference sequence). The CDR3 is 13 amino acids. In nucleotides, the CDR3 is TGTGCCAGCAGTCAATCTGGGGCCAACGTCCTGACTTTC. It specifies CASSQSGANVLTF.

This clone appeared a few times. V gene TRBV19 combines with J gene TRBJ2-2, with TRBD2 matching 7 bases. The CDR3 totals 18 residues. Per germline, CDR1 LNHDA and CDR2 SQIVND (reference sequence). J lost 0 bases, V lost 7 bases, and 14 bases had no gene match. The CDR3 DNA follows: TGTGCCAGTATCAACAGCGGGATTGTAGGCGCGAACACCGGGGAGCTGTTTTTT. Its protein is CASINSGIVGANTGELFF.

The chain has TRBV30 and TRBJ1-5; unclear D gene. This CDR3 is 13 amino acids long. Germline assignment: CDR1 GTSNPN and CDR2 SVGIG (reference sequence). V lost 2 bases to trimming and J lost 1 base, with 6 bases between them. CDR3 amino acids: CAWSSLSNQPQHF. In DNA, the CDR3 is TGTGCCTGGAGTTCGCTGAGCAATCAGCCCCAGCATTTT.

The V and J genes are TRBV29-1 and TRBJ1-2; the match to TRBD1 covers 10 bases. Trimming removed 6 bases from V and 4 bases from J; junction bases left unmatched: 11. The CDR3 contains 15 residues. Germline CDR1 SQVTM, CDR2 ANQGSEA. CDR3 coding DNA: TGCAGCGTCTTGGGCCGGGACAGGGGTCCCTATGGCTACACCTTC. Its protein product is CSVLGRDRGPYGYTF.

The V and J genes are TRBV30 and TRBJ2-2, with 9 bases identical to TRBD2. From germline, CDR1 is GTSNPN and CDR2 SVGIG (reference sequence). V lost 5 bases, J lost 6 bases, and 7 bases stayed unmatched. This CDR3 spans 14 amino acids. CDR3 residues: CAWSQAGGPGELFF. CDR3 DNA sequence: TGTGCCTGGTCGCAAGCGGGAGGCCCCGGGGAGCTGTTTTTT.

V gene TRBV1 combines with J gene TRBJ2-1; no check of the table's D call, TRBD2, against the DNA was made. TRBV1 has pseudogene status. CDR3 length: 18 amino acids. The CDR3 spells CTSSQISAAWSSYNEQFF. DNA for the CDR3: TGCACCAGCAGCCAAATCTCGGCGGCCTGGAGCTCCTACAATGAGCAGTTCTTC.

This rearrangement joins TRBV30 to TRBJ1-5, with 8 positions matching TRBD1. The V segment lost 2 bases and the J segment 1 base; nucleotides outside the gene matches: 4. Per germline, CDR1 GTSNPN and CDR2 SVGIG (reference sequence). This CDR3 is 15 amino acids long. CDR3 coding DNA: TGTGCCTGGAGTCAGGGGGCATGGAGCAATCAGCCCCAGCATTTT. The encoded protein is CAWSQGAWSNQPQHF.

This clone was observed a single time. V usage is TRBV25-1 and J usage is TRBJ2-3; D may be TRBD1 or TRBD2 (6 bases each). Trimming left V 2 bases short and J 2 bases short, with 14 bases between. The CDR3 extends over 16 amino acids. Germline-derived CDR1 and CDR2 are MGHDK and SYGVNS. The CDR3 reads CASSEHRRGATDTQYF. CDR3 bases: TGTGCCAGCAGTGAACACAGGAGGGGGGCCACAGATACGCAGTATTTT.

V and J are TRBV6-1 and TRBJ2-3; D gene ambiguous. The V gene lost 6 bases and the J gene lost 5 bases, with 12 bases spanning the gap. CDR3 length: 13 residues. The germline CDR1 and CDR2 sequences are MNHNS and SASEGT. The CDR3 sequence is CASSDQPGDTQYF. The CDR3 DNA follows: TGTGCCAGCAGCGATCAGCCGGGAGATACGCAGTATTTT.

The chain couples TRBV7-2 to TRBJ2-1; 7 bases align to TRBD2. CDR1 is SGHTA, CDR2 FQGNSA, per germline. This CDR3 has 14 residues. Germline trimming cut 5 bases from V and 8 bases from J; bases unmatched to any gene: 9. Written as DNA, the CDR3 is TGTGCCAGCAGCGCCCGACTAGCCGGCGATGAGCAGTTCTTC. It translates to CASSARLAGDEQFF.

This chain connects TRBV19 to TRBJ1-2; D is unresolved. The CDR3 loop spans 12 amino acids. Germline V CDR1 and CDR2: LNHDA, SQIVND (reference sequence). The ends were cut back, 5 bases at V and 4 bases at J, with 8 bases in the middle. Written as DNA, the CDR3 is TGTGCCAGTAGTGATTGGAGCTATGGCTACACCTTC. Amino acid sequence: CASSDWSYGYTF.

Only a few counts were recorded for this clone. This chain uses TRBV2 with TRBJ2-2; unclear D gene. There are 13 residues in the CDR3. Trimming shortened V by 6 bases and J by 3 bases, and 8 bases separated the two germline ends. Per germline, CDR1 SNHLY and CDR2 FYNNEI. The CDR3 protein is CASSLDYTGELFF. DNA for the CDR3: TGTGCCAGCAGCCTAGACTACACCGGGGAGCTGTTTTTT.

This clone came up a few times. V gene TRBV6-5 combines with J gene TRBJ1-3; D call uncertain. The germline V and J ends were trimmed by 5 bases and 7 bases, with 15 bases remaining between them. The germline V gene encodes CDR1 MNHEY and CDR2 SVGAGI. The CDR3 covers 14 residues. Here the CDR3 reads CASSPDINRNTIYF. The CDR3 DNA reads TGTGCCAGCAGTCCAGACATAAACCGGAACACCATATATTTT.

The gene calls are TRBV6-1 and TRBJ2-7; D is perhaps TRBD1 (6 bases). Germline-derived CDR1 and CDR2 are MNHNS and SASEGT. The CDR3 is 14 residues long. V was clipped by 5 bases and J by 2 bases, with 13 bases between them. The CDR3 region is CASSKDRLTYEQYF. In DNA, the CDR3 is TGTGCCAGCAGTAAAGACAGGCTAACCTACGAGCAGTACTTC.

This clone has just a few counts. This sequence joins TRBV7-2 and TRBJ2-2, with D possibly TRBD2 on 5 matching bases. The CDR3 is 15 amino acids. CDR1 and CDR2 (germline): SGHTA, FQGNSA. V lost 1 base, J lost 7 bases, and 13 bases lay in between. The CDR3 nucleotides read TGTGCCAGCAGCTTAGGGCCTAGCCCCGGCGGGGAGCTGTTTTTT. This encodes CASSLGPSPGGELFF.

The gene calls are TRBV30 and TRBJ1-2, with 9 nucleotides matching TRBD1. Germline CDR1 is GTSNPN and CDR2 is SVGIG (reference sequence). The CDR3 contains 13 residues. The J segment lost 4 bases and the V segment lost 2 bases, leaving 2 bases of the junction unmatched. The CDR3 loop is CAWSRTGAYGYTF. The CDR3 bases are TGTGCCTGGAGTAGGACAGGGGCCTATGGCTACACCTTC.

For the CDR3, the DNA is TGTGCCACCAGCAGAGATCAAAGGGGGGAGCAGTTCTTC. This translates into CATSRDQRGEQFF. The chain couples TRBV15 to TRBJ2-1; a weak D match, TRBD1 (6 bases). Trimming stripped 0 bases from V and 10 bases from J, with 10 bases between. This CDR3 has 13 amino acids. Germline V gene sequence: CDR1 LNHNV, CDR2 YYDKDF (reference sequence).

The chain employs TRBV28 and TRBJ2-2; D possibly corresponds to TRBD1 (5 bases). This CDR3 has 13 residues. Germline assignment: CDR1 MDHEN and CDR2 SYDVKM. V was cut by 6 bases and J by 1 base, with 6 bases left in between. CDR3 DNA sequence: TGTGCCAGCAGAACAGGGAACACCGGGGAGCTGTTTTTT. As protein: CASRTGNTGELFF.

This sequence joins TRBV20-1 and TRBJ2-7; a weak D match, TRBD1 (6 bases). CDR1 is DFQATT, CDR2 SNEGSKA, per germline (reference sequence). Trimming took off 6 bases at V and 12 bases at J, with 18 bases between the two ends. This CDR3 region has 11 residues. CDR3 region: CSAPSGGQRYF. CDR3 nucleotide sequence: TGCAGTGCGCCCAGCGGCGGACAGCGGTACTTC.

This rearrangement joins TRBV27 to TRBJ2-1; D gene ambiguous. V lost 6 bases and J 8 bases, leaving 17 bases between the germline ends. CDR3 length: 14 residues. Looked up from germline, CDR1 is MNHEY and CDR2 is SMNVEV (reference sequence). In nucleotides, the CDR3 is TGTGCCAGCAGCATATCCGAGGTTGGGCATGAGCAGTTCTTC. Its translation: CASSISEVGHEQFF.

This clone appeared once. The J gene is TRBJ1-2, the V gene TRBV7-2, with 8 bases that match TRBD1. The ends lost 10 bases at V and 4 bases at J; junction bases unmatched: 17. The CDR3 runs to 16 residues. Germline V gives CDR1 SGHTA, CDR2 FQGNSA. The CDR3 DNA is TGTGCCACTCAGGGGGCCAAGCTCGGGGCGATCTATGGCTACACCTTC. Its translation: CATQGAKLGAIYGYTF.

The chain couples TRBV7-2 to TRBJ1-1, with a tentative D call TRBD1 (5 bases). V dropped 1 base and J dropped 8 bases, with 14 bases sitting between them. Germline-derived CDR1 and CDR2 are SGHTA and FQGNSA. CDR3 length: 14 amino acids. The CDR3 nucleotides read TGTGCCAGCAGCTTAGGGATTTCGGGGACGGAAGCTTTCTTT. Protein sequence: CASSLGISGTEAFF.

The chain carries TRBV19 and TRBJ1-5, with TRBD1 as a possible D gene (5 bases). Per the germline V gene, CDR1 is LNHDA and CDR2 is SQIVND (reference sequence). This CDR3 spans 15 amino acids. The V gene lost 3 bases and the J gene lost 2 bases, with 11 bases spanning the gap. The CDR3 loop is CASSMGVIGNQPQHF. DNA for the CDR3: TGTGCCAGTAGTATGGGGGTGATCGGCAATCAGCCCCAGCATTTT.

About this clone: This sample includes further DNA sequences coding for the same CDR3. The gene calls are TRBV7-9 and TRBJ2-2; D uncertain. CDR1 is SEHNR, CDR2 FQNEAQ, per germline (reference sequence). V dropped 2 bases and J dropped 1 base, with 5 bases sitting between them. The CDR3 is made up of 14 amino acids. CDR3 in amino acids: CASSLSGNTGELFF. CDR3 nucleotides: TGTGCCAGCAGCTTATCAGGGAACACCGGGGAGCTGTTTTTT. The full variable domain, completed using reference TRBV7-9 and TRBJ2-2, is DTGVSQNPRHKITKRGQNVTFRCDPISEHNRLYWYRQTLGQGPEFLTYFQNEAQLEKSRLLSDRFSAERPKGSFSTLEIQRTEQGDSAMYLCASSLSGNTGELFFGEGSRLTVL.